This T cell receptor beta chain is drawn from a study of T cell responses to AZD1222 COVID-19 vaccine. Study conclusions and caveats: All repertoire sampling was performed exclusively after the peak T cell response. White British people made up most donors, females outnumbered males, and clonal diversity was possibly underestimated.

Only one count was recorded for this clone. Its antigen is currently unknown. Using immunoSEQ multiplex PCR, the repertoire was profiled, and TCRdb retains in-frame clones only, with some absent. Among under 200,000 clones listed, 85% to 95% were seen once. CDR1 is LNHDA, CDR2 SQIVND, per germline (reference sequence). The CDR3 is 11 residues long. The V end lost 7 bases, the J end lost 9 bases, and 13 bases lay between the germline ends. The chain couples TRBV19 to TRBJ2-7, with a tentative D call TRBD2 (7 bases). The sequence came from an adult in good health. The sample in question was peripheral blood, obtained on day 0 of AZD1222 vaccination. This CDR3 is CASMGGAGQYF. For the CDR3, the DNA is TGTGCCAGTATGGGGGGGGCCGGGCAGTACTTC.